This TCR beta chain was recorded in a study of blood T cells in healthy people across ages. V gave up 2 bases and J gave up 7 bases, with 17 bases separating them. The CDR3 has 15 residues. Per germline, CDR1 LGHNA and CDR2 YNFKEQ. Primed by a sample-barcoded 5' primer and a J-beta primer mix, a second PCR proceeded for 7 to 11 cycles. TCRdb reprocessed the 5' RACE reads via MiXCR and lists one record per CDR3 protein. The sample holds some 1.8 million distinct CDR3 sequences, 39% seen once. The chain links TRBV4-2 to TRBJ1-2, with D tentatively TRBD1 (5 bases). The sample consisted of blood. This sequence originates from a human donor in good health. CDR3 nucleotides: TGTGCCAGCAGCCAAAGCCGGGGGTTTCGGTGTGGCTACACCTTC. Its translation is CASSQSRGFRCGYTF.